This T cell receptor (beta chain) was sequenced for a study of T cell clones after liver transplantation. Clones were sequenced by immunoSEQ multiplex PCR, and TCRdb holds only the in-frame ones, with some missing. The sample has more than 70,000 clones; over 65% are singletons. Germline V lookup: CDR1 MNHEY, CDR2 SMNVEV (reference sequence). CDR3 length equals 14 residues. V shed 5 bases and J shed 3 bases, with 14 bases lying between them. The specimen comprised CD4+ T cells from blood, sampled at the 22-month timepoint. The receptor's source is a human patient who received a liver transplant. The graft donor may account for some of the T cells. This chain connects TRBV27 to TRBJ2-7; tentatively, D is TRBD1 (6 bases). The CDR3 loop reads CASSDSGAIYEQYF. DNA for the CDR3: TGTGCCAGCAGTGACTCAGGGGCGATCTACGAGCAGTACTTC.